The clone carrying this TCR beta chain was counted ten times or more. This entry belongs to a study of T-cell reconstitution after alpha-beta-depleted transplantation in children. V lost 5 bases, J lost 3 bases, and 5 bases stayed unmatched. The germline CDR1 and CDR2 sequences are SGHTA and FQGNSA. This CDR3 has 15 residues. Unique molecular identifiers were incorporated into the prepared TCRbeta library. TCRdb re-called the PCR reads through MiXCR, storing one row per CDR3 protein. The sample comprises around 94,000 distinct CDR3 sequences, approximately 8% of which are singletons, and roughly 15% rests with the top ten.

The chain employs TRBV7-2 and TRBJ2-3, with 10 bases aligning to TRBD1. The TCR comes from a boy younger than 10 with acute lymphoblastic leukemia, due to receive a stem cell transplant. Material: PBMCs, obtained before TCRalphabeta/CD19-depleted stem cell transplant. CDR3 sequence (DNA): TGTGCCAGCAGCCGCCGGACAGGGGGAACAGATACGCAGTATTTT. This codes for CASSRRTGGTDTQYF.